Sequencing of this T cell receptor (beta chain) was carried out in a study of T cell changes during pregnancy in multiple sclerosis. The data were produced by immunoSEQ multiplex PCR, yet TCRdb's version contains in-frame clones alone and is incomplete. The table lists tens of thousands of clones, about 92% of them singletons. With 0 bases clipped from V and 1 base from J, the junction kept 9 bases outside the gene matches. Germline V gene sequence: CDR1 SGHRS, CDR2 YFSETQ. The CDR3 loop spans 18 amino acids. The sequenced sample was CD4+ T cells from peripheral blood mononuclear cells, obtained in the second trimester of pregnancy. The source is a female donor with multiple sclerosis, enrolled in a pregnancy study. The chain is built from TRBV5-1 and TRBJ2-7; 11 bases agree with TRBD2. CDR3 coding DNA: TGCGCCAGCAGCTTGGTGGCTAGCGGGAGGCTGGATTCCTACGAGCAGTACTTC. Protein product: CASSLVASGRLDSYEQYF.